This T cell receptor (beta chain) was recorded in a study of T cell responses to AZD1222 COVID-19 vaccine. This clone was seen a handful of times. What it recognizes is unknown. Assay used: immunoSEQ multiplex PCR; TCRdb lists only in-frame clones, some missing. The top ten clones hold 1% to 1.5% of a sample with about 200,000 clones, around 92% of them seen once. Study conclusions and caveats: Among AZD1222 vaccinees, only six or seven were seropositive at baseline. A rise in Spike-specific TCR breadth and depth followed two AZD1222 doses. Researchers report vaccine-associated CD4 TCRs spanning spike, with dominance at 160-218 and 743-854. Clonal diversity was possibly underestimated, and the donors were mostly white British, with more females.

Germline CDR1 and CDR2: SGHDT and YYEEEE. V lost 4 bases to trimming and J lost 4 bases, with 17 bases between them. The CDR3 contains 16 residues. The sample here was peripheral blood, taken on day 0 of AZD1222 vaccination. The sequence was collected from an adult in good health. V gene TRBV5-6 combines with J gene TRBJ2-2; possibly TRBD1 for D (5 bases). CDR3 sequence (DNA): TGTGCCAGCAGCAGCCCCCTGGACAAGCTCACCGGGGAGCTGTTTTTT. It translates to CASSSPLDKLTGELFF.